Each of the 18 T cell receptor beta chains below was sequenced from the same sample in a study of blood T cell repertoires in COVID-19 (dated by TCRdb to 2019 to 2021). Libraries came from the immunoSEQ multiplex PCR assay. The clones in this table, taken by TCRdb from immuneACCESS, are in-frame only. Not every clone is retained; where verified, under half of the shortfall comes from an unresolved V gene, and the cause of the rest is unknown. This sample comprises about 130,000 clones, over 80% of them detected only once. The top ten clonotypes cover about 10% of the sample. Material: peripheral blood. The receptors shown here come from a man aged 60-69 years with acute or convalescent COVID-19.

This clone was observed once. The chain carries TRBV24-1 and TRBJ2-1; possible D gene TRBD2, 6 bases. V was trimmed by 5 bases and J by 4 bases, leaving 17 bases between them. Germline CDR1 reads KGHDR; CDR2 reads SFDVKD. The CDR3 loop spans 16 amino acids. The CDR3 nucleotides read TGTGCCACCAGTGCCAGTACGGGGGTTAGGTACAATGAGCAGTTCTTC. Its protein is CATSASTGVRYNEQFF.

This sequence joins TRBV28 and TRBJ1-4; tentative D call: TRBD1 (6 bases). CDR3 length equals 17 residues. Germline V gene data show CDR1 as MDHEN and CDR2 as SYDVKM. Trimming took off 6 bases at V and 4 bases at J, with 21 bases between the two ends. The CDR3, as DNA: TGTGCCAGCAGCCCAGGGTCGACTTCGGGACATAATGAAAAACTGTTTTTT. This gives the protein CASSPGSTSGHNEKLFF.

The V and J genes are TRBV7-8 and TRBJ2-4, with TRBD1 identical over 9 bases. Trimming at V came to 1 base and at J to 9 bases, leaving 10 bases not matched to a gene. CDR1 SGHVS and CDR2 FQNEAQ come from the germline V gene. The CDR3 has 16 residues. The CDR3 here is CASSLGGTGNPSIQYF. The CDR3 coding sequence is TGTGCCAGCAGCTTAGGTGGGACAGGGAACCCTAGCATTCAGTACTTC.

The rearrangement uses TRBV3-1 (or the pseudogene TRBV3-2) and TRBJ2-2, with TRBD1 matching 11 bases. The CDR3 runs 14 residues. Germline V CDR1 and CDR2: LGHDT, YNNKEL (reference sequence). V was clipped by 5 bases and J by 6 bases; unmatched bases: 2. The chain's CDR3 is CASSMGQGAGELFF. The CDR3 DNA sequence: TGTGCCAGCAGCATGGGACAGGGGGCCGGGGAGCTGTTTTTT.

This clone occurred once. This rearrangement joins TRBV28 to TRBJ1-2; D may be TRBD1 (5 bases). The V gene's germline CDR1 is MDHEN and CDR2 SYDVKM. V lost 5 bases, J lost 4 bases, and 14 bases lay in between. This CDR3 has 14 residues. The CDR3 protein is CASSTQGGRYGYTF. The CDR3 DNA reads TGTGCCAGCAGTACTCAGGGAGGTCGCTATGGCTACACCTTC.

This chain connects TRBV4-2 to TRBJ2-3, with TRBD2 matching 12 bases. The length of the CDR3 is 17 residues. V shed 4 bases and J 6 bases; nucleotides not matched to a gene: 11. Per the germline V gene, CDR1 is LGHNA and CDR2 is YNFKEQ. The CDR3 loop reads CASSPSRLAGAADTQYF. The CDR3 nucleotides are TGTGCCAGCAGCCCCAGCCGACTAGCGGGAGCGGCTGATACGCAGTATTTT.

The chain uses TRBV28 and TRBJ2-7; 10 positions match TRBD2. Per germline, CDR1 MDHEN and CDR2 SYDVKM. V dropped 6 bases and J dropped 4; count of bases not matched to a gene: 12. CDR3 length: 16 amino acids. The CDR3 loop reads CASSTPGLAGEYEQYF. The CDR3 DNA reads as TGTGCCAGCAGCACCCCGGGGCTAGCGGGGGAGTACGAGCAGTACTTC. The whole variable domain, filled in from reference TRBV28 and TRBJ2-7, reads DVKVTQSSRYLVKRTGEKVFLECVQDMDHENMFWYRQDPGLGLRLIYFSYDVKMKEKGDIPEGYSVSREKKERFSLILESASTNQTSMYLCASSTPGLAGEYEQYFGPGTRLTVT.

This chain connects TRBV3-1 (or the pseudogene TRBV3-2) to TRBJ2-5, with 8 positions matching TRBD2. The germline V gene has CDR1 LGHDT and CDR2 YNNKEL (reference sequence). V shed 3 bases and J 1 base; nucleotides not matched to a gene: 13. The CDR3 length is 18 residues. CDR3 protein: CASSHRLSLAGLQETQYF. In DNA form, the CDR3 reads TGTGCCAGCAGCCATCGCCTCTCCCTAGCGGGCCTCCAAGAGACCCAGTACTTC.

The DNA of the CDR3 is TGTGCCAGCAGCTTGGCCCCCGACGGGTACAATGAGCAGTTCTTC. It translates to CASSLAPDGYNEQFF. V is TRBV5-4 and J is TRBJ2-1; D is unresolved. This CDR3 spans 15 amino acids. Per the germline V gene, CDR1 is SGHNT and CDR2 is YYREEE (reference sequence). Trimming shortened V by 0 bases and J by 4 bases, and 11 bases separated the two germline ends.

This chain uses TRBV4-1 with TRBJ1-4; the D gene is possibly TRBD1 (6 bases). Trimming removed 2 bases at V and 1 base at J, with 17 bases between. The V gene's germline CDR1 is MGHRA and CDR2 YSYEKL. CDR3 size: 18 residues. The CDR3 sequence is CASSQLPPGGVTNEKLFF. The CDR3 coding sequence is TGCGCCAGCAGCCAACTCCCGCCGGGGGGCGTAACTAATGAAAAACTGTTTTTT.

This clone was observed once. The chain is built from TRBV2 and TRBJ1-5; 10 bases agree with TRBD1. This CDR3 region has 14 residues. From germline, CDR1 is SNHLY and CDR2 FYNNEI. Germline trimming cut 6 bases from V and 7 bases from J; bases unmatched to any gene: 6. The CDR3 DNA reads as TGTGCCAGCAGGACAGGGGGCTCAAGACAGCCCCAGCATTTT. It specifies CASRTGGSRQPQHF.

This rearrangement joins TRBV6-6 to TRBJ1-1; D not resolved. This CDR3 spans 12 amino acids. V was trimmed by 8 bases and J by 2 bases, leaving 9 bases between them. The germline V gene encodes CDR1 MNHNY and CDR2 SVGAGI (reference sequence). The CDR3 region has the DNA TGTGCCAGCTCCCCCCATAACACTGAAGCTTTCTTT. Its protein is CASSPHNTEAFF.

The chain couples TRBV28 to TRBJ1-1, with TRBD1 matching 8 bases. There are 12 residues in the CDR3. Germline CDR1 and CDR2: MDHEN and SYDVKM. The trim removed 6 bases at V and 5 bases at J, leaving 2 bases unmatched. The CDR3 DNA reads TGTGCCAGCAGCCGGACAGGGACTGAAGCTTTCTTT. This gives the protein CASSRTGTEAFF.

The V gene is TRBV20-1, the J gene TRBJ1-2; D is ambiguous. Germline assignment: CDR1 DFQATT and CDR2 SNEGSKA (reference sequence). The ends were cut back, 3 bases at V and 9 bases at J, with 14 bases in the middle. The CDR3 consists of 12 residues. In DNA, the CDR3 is TGCAGTGCTAGTCCCTCCCGAGATAGCTACACCTTC. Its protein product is CSASPSRDSYTF.

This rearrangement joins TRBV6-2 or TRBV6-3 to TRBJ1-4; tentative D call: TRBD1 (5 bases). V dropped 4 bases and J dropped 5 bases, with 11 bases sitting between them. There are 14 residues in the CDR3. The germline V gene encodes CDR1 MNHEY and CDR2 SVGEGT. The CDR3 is CASSFQGSNEKLFF. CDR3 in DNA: TGTGCCAGCAGTTTTCAGGGAAGCAATGAAAAACTGTTTTTT.

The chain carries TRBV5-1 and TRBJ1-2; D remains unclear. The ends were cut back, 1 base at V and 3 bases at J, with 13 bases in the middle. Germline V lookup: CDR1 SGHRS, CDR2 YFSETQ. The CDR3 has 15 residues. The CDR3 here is CASSLSQPLDYGYTF. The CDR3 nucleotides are TGCGCCAGCAGCTTGTCACAGCCCTTGGACTATGGCTACACCTTC.

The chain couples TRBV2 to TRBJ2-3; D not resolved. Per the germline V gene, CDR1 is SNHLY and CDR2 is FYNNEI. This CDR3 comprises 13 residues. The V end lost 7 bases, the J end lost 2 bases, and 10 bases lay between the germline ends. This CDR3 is CASTYQATDTQYF. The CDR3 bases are TGTGCCAGCACTTATCAAGCCACAGATACGCAGTATTTT.

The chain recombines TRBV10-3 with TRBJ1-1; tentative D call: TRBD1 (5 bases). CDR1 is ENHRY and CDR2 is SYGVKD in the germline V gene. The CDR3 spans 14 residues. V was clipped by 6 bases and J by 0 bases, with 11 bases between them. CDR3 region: CAISPTEMNTEAFF. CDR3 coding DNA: TGTGCCATCAGCCCGACAGAGATGAACACTGAAGCTTTCTTT.